This T cell receptor (beta chain) was found in a study of CD8 T cells in Susac syndrome. Study conclusions and caveats: As the study acknowledged, the number of individuals who were part of its TCR sequencing and HLA analysis was relatively small.

After extraction with the RNeasy kit, roughly 0.45 to 1 ug of the RNA was reverse transcribed using random hexamers. TCRdb processed the immunoSEQ multiplex PCR reads anew with MiXCR; each CDR3 protein has one entry. Found here are 150,000 or so distinct CDR3 sequences, 95% to 96% of them singletons; the top ten hold around 0.15%. Comment on this clonotype: The antigen is undetermined.

Germline-derived CDR1 and CDR2 are MNHEY and SMNVEV (reference sequence). The J segment lost 5 bases and the V segment lost 3 bases, leaving 4 bases of the junction unmatched. The CDR3 consists of 14 residues. V and J are TRBV27 and TRBJ2-1; TRBD2 agrees at 7 bases. The origin of this receptor is a human donor with multiple sclerosis. The sample consisted of CD8+ T cells from PBMCs. The CDR3 sequence is CASSLAGVDNEQFF. The CDR3 region has the DNA TGTGCCAGCAGTTTGGCGGGGGTCGACAATGAGCAGTTCTTC.